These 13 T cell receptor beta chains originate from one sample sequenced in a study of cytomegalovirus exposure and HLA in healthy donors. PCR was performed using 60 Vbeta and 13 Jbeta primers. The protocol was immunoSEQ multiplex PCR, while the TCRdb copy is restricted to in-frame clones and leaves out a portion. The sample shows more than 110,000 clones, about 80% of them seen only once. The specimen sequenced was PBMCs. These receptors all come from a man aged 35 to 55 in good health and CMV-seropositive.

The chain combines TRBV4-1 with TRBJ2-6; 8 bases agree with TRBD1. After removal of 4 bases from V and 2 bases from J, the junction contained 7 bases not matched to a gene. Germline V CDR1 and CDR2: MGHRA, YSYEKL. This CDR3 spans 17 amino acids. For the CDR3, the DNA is TGCGCCAGCAGCCTCCGAACGACAGGGGCTGGGGCCAACGTCCTGACTTTC. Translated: CASSLRTTGAGANVLTF.

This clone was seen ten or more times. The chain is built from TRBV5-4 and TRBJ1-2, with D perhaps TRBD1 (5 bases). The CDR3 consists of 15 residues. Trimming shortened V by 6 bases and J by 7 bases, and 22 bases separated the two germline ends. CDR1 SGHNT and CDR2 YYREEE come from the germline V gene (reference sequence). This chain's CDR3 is CASTVVGGRAGGYTF. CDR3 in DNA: TGTGCCAGCACCGTCGTGGGAGGCAGGGCGGGTGGCTACACCTTC.

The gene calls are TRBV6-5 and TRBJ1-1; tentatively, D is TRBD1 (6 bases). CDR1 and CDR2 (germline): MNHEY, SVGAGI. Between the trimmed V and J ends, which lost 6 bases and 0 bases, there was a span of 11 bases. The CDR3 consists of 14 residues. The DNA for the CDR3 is TGTGCCAGCAGCCAGGACAGCATGAACACTGAAGCTTTCTTT. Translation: CASSQDSMNTEAFF.

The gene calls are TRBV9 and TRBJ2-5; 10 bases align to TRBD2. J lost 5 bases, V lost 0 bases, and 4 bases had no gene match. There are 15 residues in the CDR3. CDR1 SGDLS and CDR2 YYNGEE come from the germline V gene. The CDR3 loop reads CASSVVLAGVETQYF. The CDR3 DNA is TGTGCCAGCAGCGTAGTCCTAGCGGGGGTGGAGACCCAGTACTTC.

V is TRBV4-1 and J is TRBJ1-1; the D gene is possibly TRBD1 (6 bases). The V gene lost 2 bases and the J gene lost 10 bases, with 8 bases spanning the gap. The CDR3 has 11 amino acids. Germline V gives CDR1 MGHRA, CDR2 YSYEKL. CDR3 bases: TGCGCCAGCAGCCAAACAGGGTCAGCTTTCTTT. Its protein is CASSQTGSAFF.

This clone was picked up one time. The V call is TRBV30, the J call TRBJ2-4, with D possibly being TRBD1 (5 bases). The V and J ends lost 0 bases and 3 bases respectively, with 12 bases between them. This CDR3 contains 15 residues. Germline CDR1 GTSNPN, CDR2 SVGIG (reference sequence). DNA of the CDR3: TGTGCCTGGAGTGTACACCAGGGAAACAAAAACATTCAGTACTTC. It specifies CAWSVHQGNKNIQYF. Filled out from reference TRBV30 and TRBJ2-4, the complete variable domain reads SQTIHQWPATLVQPVGSPLSLECTVEGTSNPNLYWYRQAAGRGLQLLFYSVGIGQISSEVPQNLSASRPQDRQFILSSKKLLLSDSGFYLCAWSVHQGNKNIQYFGAGTRLSVL.

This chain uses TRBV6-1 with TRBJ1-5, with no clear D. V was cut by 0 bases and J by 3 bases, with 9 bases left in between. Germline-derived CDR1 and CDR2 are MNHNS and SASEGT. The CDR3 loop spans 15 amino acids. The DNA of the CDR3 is TGTGCCAGCAGTGAAGCGGCAGGCTTCAATCAGCCCCAGCATTTT. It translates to CASSEAAGFNQPQHF.

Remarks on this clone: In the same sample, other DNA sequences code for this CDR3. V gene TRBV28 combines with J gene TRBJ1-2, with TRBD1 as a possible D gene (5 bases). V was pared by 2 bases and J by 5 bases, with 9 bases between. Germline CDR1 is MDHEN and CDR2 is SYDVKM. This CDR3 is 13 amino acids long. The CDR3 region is CASSLQGPYGYTF. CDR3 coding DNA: TGTGCCAGCAGTTTACAGGGCCCGTATGGCTACACCTTC.

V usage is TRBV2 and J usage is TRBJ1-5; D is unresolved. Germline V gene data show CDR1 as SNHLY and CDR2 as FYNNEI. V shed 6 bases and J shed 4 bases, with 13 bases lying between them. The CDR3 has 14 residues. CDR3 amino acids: CASSQQNPNQPQHF. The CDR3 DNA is TGTGCCAGCAGCCAACAGAACCCAAATCAGCCCCAGCATTTT.

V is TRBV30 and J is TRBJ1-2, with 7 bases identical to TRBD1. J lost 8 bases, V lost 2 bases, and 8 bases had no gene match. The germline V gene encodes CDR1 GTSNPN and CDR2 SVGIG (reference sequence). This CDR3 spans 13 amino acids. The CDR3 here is CAWSLTGARGYTF. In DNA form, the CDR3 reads TGTGCCTGGAGTCTCACAGGGGCGCGGGGCTACACCTTC.

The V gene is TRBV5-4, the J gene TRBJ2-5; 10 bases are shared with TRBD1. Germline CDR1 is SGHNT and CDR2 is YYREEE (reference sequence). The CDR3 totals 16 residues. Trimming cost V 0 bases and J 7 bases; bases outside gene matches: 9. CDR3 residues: CASSLGQGAFGGTQYF. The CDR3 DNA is TGTGCCAGCAGCTTGGGACAGGGGGCTTTCGGAGGGACCCAGTACTTC.

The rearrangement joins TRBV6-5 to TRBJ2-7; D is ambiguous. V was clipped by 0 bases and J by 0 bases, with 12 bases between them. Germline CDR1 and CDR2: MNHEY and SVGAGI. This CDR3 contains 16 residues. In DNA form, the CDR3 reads TGTGCCAGCAGTTACTCGTATCTAGGTCGCTCCTACGAGCAGTACTTC. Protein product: CASSYSYLGRSYEQYF.

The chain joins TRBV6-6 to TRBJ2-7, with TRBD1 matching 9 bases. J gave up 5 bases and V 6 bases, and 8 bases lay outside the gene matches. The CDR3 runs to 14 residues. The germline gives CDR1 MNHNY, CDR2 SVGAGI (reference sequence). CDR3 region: CASRPGQGFNEQYF. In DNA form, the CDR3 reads TGTGCCAGCAGACCGGGACAGGGTTTCAACGAGCAGTACTTC.